This TCR beta chain originates from a study of T cells in Graves' hyperthyroidism and ophthalmopathy. General study points: Ophthalmopathy, as predicted by the model, came a median about six months after the prediction. Separation of ophthalmopathy from stable hyperthyroidism was achieved by a 13 V-J model.

Germline-derived CDR1 and CDR2 are MNHNS and SASEGT. V gave up 4 bases and J gave up 3 bases; unmatched junction bases: 9. The CDR3 extends over 15 amino acids. This clonotype has ten or more counts. What it binds is not known. At least 3 on the Clinical Activity Score was recorded for ophthalmopathy patients, who also had NOSPECS grade at least 4 and duration under 3 months. RNA transcripts gave rise to amplified TCR beta CDR3 regions. The primer set for the first-round RT-PCR of the TCR CDR3 was HTBI. MiXCR, run by TCRdb on the multiplex PCR reads, gives a single entry per CDR3 protein. The sample consists of 400,000 or so distinct CDR3 sequences, about 14% of them appearing once.

The sample comprised blood. The clonotype was recovered from a man aged 45 to 65 with Graves' ophthalmopathy. The chain links TRBV6-1 to TRBJ2-7; 7 bases map to TRBD2. CDR3 sequence: CASSGSAGTNYEQYF. The CDR3 coding sequence is TGTGCCAGCAGTGGCTCCGCCGGGACTAACTACGAGCAGTACTTC.